The 20 T cell receptor beta chains below were found in one sample sequenced in a study of control samples from healthy donors and cancer patients. The method was immunoSEQ multiplex PCR; TCRdb's version includes in-frame clones alone and lacks a portion of them. The sample lists some 130,000 clones; around nine tenths were seen once. Specimen: blood. These receptors all come from a man aged 18 to 30 in good health.

V usage is TRBV24-1 and J usage is TRBJ2-1; TRBD1 matches 11 bases. Trimming removed 4 bases from V and 10 bases from J; junction bases left unmatched: 11. Germline CDR1 is KGHDR and CDR2 is SFDVKD. CDR3 size: 16 residues. The DNA for the CDR3 is TGTGCCACCAGTGAGGCTCTGGACAGGGGGCATGTCGAGCAGTTCTTC. Amino acid sequence: CATSEALDRGHVEQFF.

V is TRBV2 and J is TRBJ2-5; no clear D. The V gene's germline CDR1 is SNHLY and CDR2 FYNNEI. V shed 6 bases and J shed 1 base, with 6 bases lying between them. CDR3 size: 12 residues. DNA for the CDR3: TGTGCCAGCAGGGGTGCCCAAGAGACCCAGTACTTC. It yields the protein CASRGAQETQYF.

This clone appeared once. This sequence joins TRBV5-6 and TRBJ1-2; no clear D gene. With 4 bases removed from V and 6 bases from J, the gap between germline ends came to 19 bases. This CDR3 is built from 15 residues. In germline, CDR1 is SGHDT, CDR2 YYEEEE. CDR3 DNA: TGTGCCAGCAGCCCTCGGTATTCGGGATCTGATGGCTACACCTTC. Protein sequence: CASSPRYSGSDGYTF.

The chain recombines TRBV4-1 with TRBJ1-1; D is uncertain. The germline gives CDR1 MGHRA, CDR2 YSYEKL. With 3 bases removed from V and 10 bases from J, the gap between germline ends came to 9 bases. The CDR3 length is 11 residues. CDR3 residues: CASSQGLGAFF. CDR3 sequence (DNA): TGCGCCAGCAGCCAGGGGTTAGGAGCTTTCTTT.

The chain carries TRBV5-8 and TRBJ2-3; D gene uncertain. V lost 5 bases and J lost 6, with 10 bases in between. Germline V gene data show CDR1 as SGHTS and CDR2 as YDEGEE. The CDR3 has 12 residues. The CDR3 loop reads CASSRKLDTQYF. The CDR3 DNA reads TGTGCCAGCAGTCGAAAACTCGATACGCAGTATTTT.

This chain links TRBV14 with TRBJ2-7; 11 bases line up with TRBD1. Germline V gives CDR1 SGHDN, CDR2 FVKESK. This CDR3 comprises 16 residues. Trimming cost V 4 bases and J 0 bases; bases outside gene matches: 5. Written as DNA, the CDR3 is TGTGCCAGCAGCCCATGGACAGGGGGCCACTCCTACGAGCAGTACTTC. It specifies CASSPWTGGHSYEQYF.

This chain uses TRBV2 with TRBJ1-5, with D hard to call. The CDR3 covers 12 residues. V was trimmed by 5 bases and J by 4 bases, leaving 6 bases between them. Germline values: CDR1 SNHLY, CDR2 FYNNEI. The chain's CDR3 is CASSQGNQPQHF. CDR3 coding DNA: TGTGCCAGCAGTCAAGGAAATCAGCCCCAGCATTTT.

The chain links TRBV2 to TRBJ2-5; D remains unclear. With 7 bases removed from V and 5 bases from J, the gap between germline ends came to 5 bases. CDR1 SNHLY and CDR2 FYNNEI come from the germline V gene. The CDR3 runs 10 residues. The CDR3 DNA sequence: TGTGCCAGCATTAGGGAGACCCAGTACTTC. Its protein product is CASIRETQYF.

This clone was counted once. The chain is built from TRBV28 and TRBJ1-5; 7 bases line up with TRBD1. The CDR3 totals 14 residues. The germline V gene has CDR1 MDHEN and CDR2 SYDVKM. Trimming removed 6 bases from V and 1 base from J; junction bases left unmatched: 3. CDR3 in amino acids: CASSRGQSNQPQHF. The CDR3, as DNA: TGTGCCAGCAGCCGGGGACAGAGCAATCAGCCCCAGCATTTT.

The chain has TRBV6-5 and TRBJ1-6; D is undetermined. V lost 8 bases, J lost 3 bases, and 11 bases lay in between. Per germline, CDR1 MNHEY and CDR2 SVGAGI. The CDR3 length is 14 residues. DNA of the CDR3: TGTGCCAGCGGGGAGAGGGACTATAATTCACCCCTCCACTTT. Translating it yields CASGERDYNSPLHF.

The chain is built from TRBV3-1 (or the pseudogene TRBV3-2) and TRBJ2-7, with D unclear. The V gene's germline CDR1 is LGHDT and CDR2 YNNKEL (reference sequence). Trimming shortened V by 4 bases and J by 0 bases, and 7 bases separated the two germline ends. CDR3 length: 13 residues. The CDR3 here is CASSPRSSYEQYV. CDR3 bases: TGTGCCAGCAGCCCCAGAAGCTCCTACGAGCAGTACGTC.

In its sample, this clone was seen a few times. V usage is TRBV28 and J usage is TRBJ1-1; the D is unclear. CDR3 length: 14 amino acids. Germline CDR1 reads MDHEN; CDR2 reads SYDVKM. V was shortened by 3 bases and J by 2 bases, with 10 bases between the two germline ends. Here the CDR3 reads CASSFFRGNTEAFF. CDR3 nucleotide sequence: TGTGCCAGCAGTTTCTTCCGGGGAAACACTGAAGCTTTCTTT.

V and J are TRBV7-9 and TRBJ2-5; possible D gene TRBD1, 6 bases. Trimming pared 5 bases from V and 4 bases from J, leaving 17 bases between. Germline CDR1 reads SEHNR; CDR2 reads FQNEAQ (reference sequence). CDR3 length equals 15 residues. CDR3 DNA sequence: TGTGCCAGCAGCCCACCGGTGGCAGGGGCAGAGACCCAGTACTTC. The encoded protein is CASSPPVAGAETQYF. The whole variable domain, filled in from reference TRBV7-9 and TRBJ2-5, reads DTGVSQNPRHKITKRGQNVTFRCDPISEHNRLYWYRQTLGQGPEFLTYFQNEAQLEKSRLLSDRFSAERPKGSFSTLEIQRTEQGDSAMYLCASSPPVAGAETQYFGPGTRLLVL.

This chain uses TRBV2 with TRBJ2-5; D is unresolved. The V and J ends lost 4 bases and 5 bases respectively, with 11 bases between them. CDR1 and CDR2 (germline): SNHLY, FYNNEI. This CDR3 is built from 13 residues. CDR3 sequence reads: CASSVSRQETQYF. The CDR3, as DNA: TGTGCCAGCAGTGTTTCACGTCAGGAGACCCAGTACTTC.

This sequence joins TRBV9 and TRBJ2-1; the match to TRBD2 covers 11 bases. Germline lookup yields CDR1 SGDLS and CDR2 YYNGEE. The junction had 16 bases not matched to a gene; V was cut back by 4 bases and J by 4 bases. The CDR3 sequence is 19 residues long. The CDR3 DNA reads TGTGCCAGCAGCTCTCGAGAGGCTAGCGGGAGGATAGCGTACAATGAGCAGTTCTTC. Its protein product is CASSSREASGRIAYNEQFF.

The chain links TRBV3-1 (or the pseudogene TRBV3-2) to TRBJ2-1, with 8 bases aligning to TRBD1. The CDR3 consists of 13 residues. V shed 5 bases and J 9 bases; nucleotides not matched to a gene: 6. Germline lookup yields CDR1 LGHDT and CDR2 YNNKEL (reference sequence). The CDR3 sequence is CASSSGTGTEQFF. CDR3 nucleotides: TGTGCCAGCAGCTCCGGGACAGGCACTGAGCAGTTCTTC.

Only one count was recorded for this clone. The J gene is TRBJ1-2, the V gene TRBV5-4; D gene uncertain. This CDR3 has 15 residues. V was pared by 4 bases and J by 0 bases, with 13 bases between. CDR1 and CDR2 from the germline V gene are SGHNT and YYREEE (reference sequence). CDR3 bases: TGTGCCAGCAGCACCGAGGCAGGATCTAACTATGGCTACACCTTC. This encodes CASSTEAGSNYGYTF.

This chain links TRBV7-3 with TRBJ2-1, with 7 bases aligning to TRBD2. The CDR3 runs to 16 residues. J gave up 9 bases and V 4 bases, and 15 bases lay outside the gene matches. Germline CDR1 is SGHTA and CDR2 is FQGTGA. CDR3 region: CASSSSGDYPTVEQFF. The CDR3 DNA reads TGTGCCAGCAGCTCATCTGGGGACTACCCGACCGTTGAGCAGTTCTTC.

V is TRBV2 and J is TRBJ1-5, with D possibly being TRBD1 (5 bases). The CDR3 is 15 amino acids. Trimming took off 4 bases at V and 2 bases at J, with 12 bases between the two ends. Germline V gene sequence: CDR1 SNHLY, CDR2 FYNNEI. The DNA of the CDR3 is TGTGCCAGCAGTGTTCAGGGAAGAGGCAATCAGCCCCAGCATTTT. Its protein product is CASSVQGRGNQPQHF.

There are a few counts of this clone. J is TRBJ2-2 and V is TRBV24-1; 8 bases are shared with TRBD1. The V and J ends lost 3 bases and 6 bases, in that order; junction bases with no gene match: 2. CDR3 length: 14 residues. Germline CDR1 is KGHDR and CDR2 is SFDVKD. CDR3 sequence (DNA): TGTGCCACCAGTGATCCGACAGGGGCCGGGGAGCTGTTTTTT. It yields the protein CATSDPTGAGELFF.